This note documents a single T cell receptor beta chain sequence. The source of the sample is a study of radiation and T cells in renal cell carcinoma. The sample's time point: blood 4 weeks post-SBRT, at nephrectomy. As for treatment: 15 Gy SBRT to primary tumor, nephrectomy 4 weeks later. This table comes from immunoSEQ multiplex PCR, and its TCRdb copy is limited to in-frame clones, with some not included. The sample consists of under 200,000 clones, about 87% of them appearing once. This TCR was recovered from a woman aged 50 to 60 with renal cell carcinoma. This sample comprised blood, obtained from a patient whose treatment included radiotherapy and nephrectomy.

CDR3 in DNA: TGTGCCAGCAGTTACTCGACAGGGGGCGAGCAGTACTTC. Protein sequence: CASSYSTGGEQYF. This chain uses TRBV6-6 with TRBJ2-5; 9 nucleotides align to TRBD1. The DNA end is a closer match to TRBJ2-7, so the J assignment may be wrong. The CDR3 spans 13 residues. The germline gives CDR1 MNHNY, CDR2 SVGAGI (reference sequence).